The subject of this entry is one TCR beta chain. Its antigen is currently unknown. This record comes from a study of response to subunit inactivated influenza vaccine. TCRdb reprocessed the RT-PCR reads via MiXCR and lists one record per CDR3 protein. The table lists some 850,000 distinct CDR3 sequences, roughly 20% of them singletons. V dropped 3 bases and J dropped 3 bases, with 12 bases sitting between them. The CDR3 spans 14 residues. General observations from the study: Few additional T cells are recruited per seasonal influenza vaccination, authors suggested.

Material: PBMCs from blood, obtained 5 days after vaccination. This clonotype was sampled from a man aged 50-60 years who received an inactivated influenza vaccine. The chain uses TRBV12-3 or TRBV12-4 and TRBJ2-7; D perhaps matches TRBD1 (5 bases). The CDR3 reads CASSFAGWDYEQYF. For the CDR3, the DNA is TGTGCCAGCAGTTTCGCAGGGTGGGACTACGAGCAGTACTTC.